Given below is one TCR beta chain in context. What it binds is not known. The CDR3 extends over 16 amino acids. Per the germline V gene, CDR1 is LNHNV and CDR2 is YYDKDF (reference sequence). The data were obtained in a study of OX40 agonist ivuxolimab in advanced cancers. As for the study in general: Dose-escalation patients were diagnosed with hepatocellular carcinoma, melanoma, renal cell cancer or head and neck cancer. Three partial responders included one hepatocellular carcinoma patient and two cutaneous melanoma patients.

Notes on the study in general: The CD4+ and CD8+ T cells in the blood had expanded clonally by week 6 at 0.1 to 3.0 mg/kg. Relative to CD4+, CD8+ T cells held more expanded clones on average.

Using immunoSEQ multiplex PCR, the repertoire was profiled, and TCRdb retains in-frame clones only, with some absent. The data hold some 80,000 clones, with approximately 84% observed a single time. This receptor was identified in an adult with an advanced solid tumor such as melanoma, head and neck, liver or kidney cancer. This specimen consisted of CD4+ or CD8+ T cells sorted from blood, obtained in a trial of the OX40 agonist ivuxolimab. The chain carries TRBV15 and TRBJ2-5, with 10 nucleotides matching TRBD2. The J call may be incorrect, as the DNA end agrees better with TRBJ2-7. DNA of the CDR3: TGTGCCACCAGCAGAGATGGGGCTAGCGGGAGACACGAGCAGTACTTC. Translating gives CATSRDGASGRHEQYF.